Below, 11 T cell receptor beta chains from the same sample are listed, as sequenced in a study of blood T cell repertoires in COVID-19. Method: immunoSEQ multiplex PCR; TCRdb's copy keeps in-frame clones and lacks some. There are about 140,000 clones in the sample; roughly 88% occur only once, and 1.5% lies in the top ten. What was sequenced was peripheral blood. The origin of the receptors is a woman aged 60 to 75 with acute or convalescent COVID-19.

V and J are TRBV4-1 and TRBJ1-3; the D is unclear. V was trimmed by 1 base and J by 0 bases, leaving 16 bases between them. CDR3 size: 18 residues. CDR1 and CDR2 (germline): MGHRA, YSYEKL. CDR3 sequence: CASSQGRGGYFSGNTIYF. The CDR3 nucleotides read TGCGCCAGCAGCCAAGGACGAGGAGGGTACTTCTCTGGAAACACCATATATTTT.

The chain recombines TRBV28 with TRBJ2-7, with D hard to call. The ends were cut back, 1 base at V and 2 bases at J, with 9 bases in the middle. This CDR3 spans 14 amino acids. The germline V gene has CDR1 MDHEN and CDR2 SYDVKM. The CDR3 here is CASSLSPGTYEQYF. In DNA form, the CDR3 reads TGTGCCAGCAGTTTATCCCCAGGCACCTACGAGCAGTACTTC. The whole variable domain, filled in from reference TRBV28 and TRBJ2-7, reads DVKVTQSSRYLVKRTGEKVFLECVQDMDHENMFWYRQDPGLGLRLIYFSYDVKMKEKGDIPEGYSVSREKKERFSLILESASTNQTSMYLCASSLSPGTYEQYFGPGTRLTVT.

The chain carries TRBV7-2 and TRBJ1-1; D remains ambiguous. Trimming took 1 base from V and 5 from J, leaving 14 bases between them. This CDR3 is 15 amino acids long. Germline CDR1 is SGHTA and CDR2 is FQGNSA. The CDR3: CASSLGLTSGTEAFF. DNA for the CDR3: TGTGCCAGCAGCTTAGGGCTCACGTCGGGAACTGAAGCTTTCTTT.

This chain links TRBV5-1 with TRBJ2-7; 7 positions match TRBD1. The trim removed 4 bases at V and 0 bases at J, leaving 4 bases unmatched. The CDR3 sequence is 14 residues long. From germline, CDR1 is SGHRS and CDR2 YFSETQ. The CDR3 DNA reads TGCGCCAGCAGCGAACAGGGGAACTCCTACGAGCAGTACTTC. It translates to CASSEQGNSYEQYF.

The CDR3 loop is CATSDLGQGLDGYTF. Here the CDR3 DNA reads TGTGCCACCAGTGATTTGGGACAGGGGTTAGATGGCTACACCTTC. The genes are TRBV24-1 and TRBJ1-2; 9 nucleotides align to TRBD1. The CDR3 is made up of 15 amino acids. J lost 6 bases, V lost 0 bases, and 4 bases had no gene match. Germline loops: CDR1 KGHDR, CDR2 SFDVKD.

The chain uses TRBV3-1 (or the pseudogene TRBV3-2) and TRBJ1-5; 9 bases agree with TRBD1. V trimming: 3 bases; J trimming: 3 bases; junction bases outside the gene matches: 9. CDR1 is LGHDT and CDR2 is YNNKEL in the germline V gene (reference sequence). This CDR3 is 17 amino acids long. The DNA for the CDR3 is TGTGCCAGCAGCCACGGTCCCGGACAGGGGTTCAATCAGCCCCAGCATTTT. Translated, it gives CASSHGPGQGFNQPQHF.

The count of this clone is one. The chain carries TRBV19 and TRBJ1-5; 7 bases map to TRBD1. The CDR3 spans 16 residues. Germline V gene data show CDR1 as LNHDA and CDR2 as SQIVND (reference sequence). V was pared by 4 bases and J by 7 bases, with 13 bases of the junction left unmatched. The CDR3 DNA reads as TGTGCCAGTAGTAAGTTCAAAGGGACAGTCGAACAGCCCCAGCATTTT. This encodes CASSKFKGTVEQPQHF.

The chain couples TRBV6-5 to TRBJ2-3; 9 nucleotides agree with TRBD1. V was clipped by 5 bases and J by 4 bases; unmatched bases: 7. Per germline, CDR1 MNHEY and CDR2 SVGAGI. The CDR3 extends over 15 amino acids. The DNA of the CDR3 is TGTGCCAGCAGTACCCGGACAGGGGACCCAGATACGCAGTATTTT. It is translated as CASSTRTGDPDTQYF.

This chain joins TRBV6-5 and TRBJ2-5; 7 bases are a match to TRBD1. V dropped 7 bases and J dropped 5; count of bases not matched to a gene: 7. Germline CDR1 reads MNHEY; CDR2 reads SVGAGI. The CDR3 has 13 amino acids. CDR3 in DNA: TGTGCCAGCACTCCGACAGGGATGGAGACCCAGTACTTC. Its protein is CASTPTGMETQYF.

The genes are TRBV4-3 and TRBJ2-3; tentatively, D is TRBD1 (5 bases). V gave up 1 base and J gave up 5 bases, with 10 bases separating them. In germline, CDR1 is LGHNA, CDR2 YSLEER. The CDR3 totals 14 residues. This CDR3 is CASSQGRGIDTQYF. For the CDR3, the DNA is TGCGCCAGCAGCCAAGGAAGGGGAATAGATACGCAGTATTTT.

This rearrangement joins TRBV7-6 to TRBJ1-6; TRBD1 matches 7 bases. V gave up 3 bases and J gave up 6 bases; unmatched junction bases: 2. This CDR3 is 14 amino acids long. Germline values: CDR1 SGHVS, CDR2 FNYEAQ. The CDR3 reads CASSFGQANSPLHF. CDR3 coding DNA: TGTGCCAGCAGCTTTGGACAGGCTAATTCACCCCTCCACTTT.